This T cell receptor (beta chain) is drawn from a study of T cell clonotyping in hematopoietic cell transplantation. Whole-study context: Pretransplant recipient samples were taken after cytoreduction.

The time point is: recipient sample about 28 days before transplant, after cytoreduction. CDR3 length equals 15 residues. Germline values: CDR1 WNHNN, CDR2 SYGVQD (reference sequence). V lost 2 bases, J lost 3 bases, and 13 bases lay in between. Profiling relied on immunoSEQ multiplex PCR, and the TCRdb table lists in-frame clones only, not all of them. Counted here are thousands of clones, about 94% occurring once; the ten biggest clones make up around 1.7%. Remarks on this clone: Its antigen is unidentified.

The study, taken as a whole, reports: Few recipient clonotypes overlapped donors; over 95% were de novo at given depth. Without cell sorting, CD4 versus CD8 contributions remain unresolved.

This sample comprised peripheral blood mononuclear cells, obtained before stem cell transplant. This sequence joins TRBV10-1 and TRBJ1-1; D is possibly TRBD1 (6 bases). The TCR originated in a woman aged 50 to 65 with chronic myeloid leukemia. Some clones in this sample may be carry-over from other donors' samples. CDR3 amino acids: CASSERGRGYTEAFF. The CDR3 nucleotides are TGCGCCAGCAGTGAGCGAGGGAGGGGGTACACTGAAGCTTTCTTT.